The sample holds a few counts of the clone carrying this TCR beta chain. Time point defined: patch test 3, about 24 weeks after DPC sensitization. Treatment described: therapeutic diphenylcyclopropenone sensitization with weekly scalp DPC. This specimen comes from a study of human T cells and chemical hapten exposure. Germline lookup yields CDR1 LNHDA and CDR2 SQIVND (reference sequence). The CDR3 consists of 13 residues. J was trimmed by 2 bases and V by 6 bases; bases with no gene match: 1. A single record per CDR3 protein comes from TCRdb applying MiXCR to the RACE reads. The data show about 82,000 distinct CDR3 sequences, 10% to 14% seen once.

The chain couples TRBV19 to TRBJ2-5, with 9 bases identical to TRBD2. The clonotype comes from a woman in her forties or fifties with alopecia areata. Some clones in this sample may be carry-over from other donors' samples. This sample comprised whole blood, obtained in connection with sensitization to the hapten diphenylcyclopropenone (DPC). Here the CDR3 reads CASRLAGQETQYF. The CDR3 DNA is TGTGCCAGTAGGCTAGCGGGACAAGAGACCCAGTACTTC.